The 4 T cell receptor beta chains listed next were all sequenced from one sample in a study of T-cell reconstitution after alpha-beta-depleted transplantation in children. Preparation of the TCRbeta library involved a method that used unique molecular identifiers. TCRdb fed the PCR reads into MiXCR, producing one record per CDR3 protein. The sample includes around 450,000 distinct CDR3 sequences, roughly 43% seen only once; the top ten take about 30%. Source: PBMCs, taken before TCRalphabeta/CD19-depleted stem cell transplant. All receptors derive from a girl aged 2 to 9 with aplastic anemia, due to receive a stem cell transplant.

This clonotype was counted between two and nine times. The J gene is TRBJ2-7, the V gene TRBV20-1, with D perhaps TRBD2 (6 bases). V was pared by 2 bases and J by 0 bases, with 20 bases between. The CDR3 sequence is 17 residues long. In germline, CDR1 is DFQATT, CDR2 SNEGSKA (reference sequence). The CDR3 reads CSARRPVEGPGSYEQYF. Written as DNA, the CDR3 is TGCAGTGCTAGAAGGCCGGTGGAGGGCCCGGGCTCCTACGAGCAGTACTTC.

This sequence joins TRBV20-1 and TRBJ2-5; no reliable D call. The CDR3 is 13 amino acids. The V gene lost 2 bases and the J gene lost 5 bases, with 12 bases spanning the gap. CDR1 and CDR2 from the germline V gene are DFQATT and SNEGSKA (reference sequence). CDR3 DNA sequence: TGCAGTGCTAGAAGGGCTAGTAGGGAGACCCAGTACTTC. Protein: CSARRASRETQYF.

The chain recombines TRBV20-1 with TRBJ2-5, with 7 bases that match TRBD2. The V gene end was trimmed by 0 bases and the J gene end by 5 bases; junction bases not matched to a gene: 9. The CDR3 has 15 amino acids. The germline gives CDR1 DFQATT, CDR2 SNEGSKA (reference sequence). The CDR3 spells CSARDASGVGETQYF. The CDR3 DNA reads as TGCAGTGCTAGAGATGCAAGCGGGGTTGGGGAGACCCAGTACTTC.

Ten or more counts support this clonotype. This chain joins TRBV7-9 and TRBJ2-7, with D hard to call. Germline lookup yields CDR1 SEHNR and CDR2 FQNEAQ (reference sequence). The ends were cut back, 3 bases at V and 5 bases at J, with 17 bases in the middle. CDR3 length equals 15 residues. Written as DNA, the CDR3 is TGTGCCAGCAGCTTCTCTGAGAAGTCTGAGAACGAGCAGTACTTC. This encodes CASSFSEKSENEQYF.